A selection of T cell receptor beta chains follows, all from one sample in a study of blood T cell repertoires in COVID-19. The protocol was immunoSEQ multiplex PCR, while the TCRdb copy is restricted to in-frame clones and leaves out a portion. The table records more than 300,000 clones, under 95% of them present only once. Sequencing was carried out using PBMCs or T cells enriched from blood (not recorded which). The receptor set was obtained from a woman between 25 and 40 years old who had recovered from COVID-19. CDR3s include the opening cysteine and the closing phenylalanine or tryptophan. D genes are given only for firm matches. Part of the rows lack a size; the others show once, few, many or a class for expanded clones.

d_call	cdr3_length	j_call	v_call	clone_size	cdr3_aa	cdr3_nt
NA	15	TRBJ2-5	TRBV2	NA	CASRDSSLNQETQYF	TGTGCCAGCAGGGACTCTTCCCTTAACCAAGAGACCCAGTACTTC
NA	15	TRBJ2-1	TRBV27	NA	CASSFGPGWGNEQFF	TGTGCCAGCAGTTTCGGACCGGGATGGGGCAATGAGCAGTTCTTC
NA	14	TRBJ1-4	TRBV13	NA	CASTTKGGPEKLFF	TGTGCCAGCACCACCAAGGGAGGGCCGGAAAAACTGTTTTTT
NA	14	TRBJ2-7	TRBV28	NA	CASRPQGRPYEQYF	TGTGCCAGCAGGCCACAGGGGAGGCCCTACGAGCAGTACTTC
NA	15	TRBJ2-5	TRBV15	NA	CATSSLSSGQETQYF	TGTGCCACCAGCAGTTTATCGTCAGGGCAAGAGACCCAGTACTTC
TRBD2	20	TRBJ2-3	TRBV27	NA	CASIPGASGVLRWGTDTQYF	TGTGCCAGCATCCCTGGGGCTAGCGGGGTACTTCGGTGGGGCACAGATACGCAGTATTTT
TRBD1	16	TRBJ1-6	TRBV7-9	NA	CASSLSGGGYNSPLHF	TGTGCCAGCAGCTTATCAGGGGGTGGATATAATTCACCCCTCCACTTT
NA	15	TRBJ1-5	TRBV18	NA	CASSPIRGPNQPQHF	TGTGCCAGCTCACCTATCCGCGGGCCCAATCAGCCCCAGCATTTT
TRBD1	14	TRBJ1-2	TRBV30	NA	CAWSTQGLSYGYTF	TGTGCCTGGAGTACACAGGGGTTGAGCTATGGCTACACCTTC
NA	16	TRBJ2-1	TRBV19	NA	CASSIGRDWKYNEQFF	TGTGCCAGTAGTATCGGAAGGGACTGGAAATACAATGAGCAGTTCTTC
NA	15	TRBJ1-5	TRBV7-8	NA	CASSQGGGRNQPQHF	TGTGCCAGCAGCCAAGGCGGAGGGCGCAATCAGCCCCAGCATTTT
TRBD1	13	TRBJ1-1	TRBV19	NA	CASIGDSRTEAFF	TGTGCCAGTATTGGGGACAGTCGGACTGAAGCTTTCTTT
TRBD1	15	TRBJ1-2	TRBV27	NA	CASRLRQGAGYGYTF	TGTGCCAGCAGGCTTCGACAGGGGGCGGGGTATGGCTACACCTTC
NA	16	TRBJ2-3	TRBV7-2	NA	CASSPTVFSSTDTQYF	TGTGCCAGCAGCCCCACGGTCTTCTCTAGCACAGATACGCAGTATTTT
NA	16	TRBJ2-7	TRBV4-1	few	CASSLTTGSPTYEQYF	TGCGCCAGCAGCCTAACAACCGGGAGCCCAACCTACGAGCAGTACTTC
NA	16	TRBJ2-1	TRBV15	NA	CATSRGSSSRYNEQFF	TGTGCCACCAGCAGAGGATCTAGCTCCCGATACAATGAGCAGTTCTTC
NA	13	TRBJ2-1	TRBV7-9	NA	CASSFSGYNEQFF	TGTGCCAGCAGCTTTTCGGGCTACAATGAGCAGTTCTTC
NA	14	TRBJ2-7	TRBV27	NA	CASSPQLESYEQYF	TGTGCCAGCAGTCCCCAACTAGAGTCCTACGAGCAGTACTTC
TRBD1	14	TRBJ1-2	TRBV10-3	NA	CAISQDRVNYGYTF	TGTGCCATCAGTCAGGACAGGGTTAACTATGGCTACACCTTC
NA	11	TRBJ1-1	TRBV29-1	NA	CSASGASEAFF	TGCAGCGCCTCAGGGGCTTCTGAAGCTTTCTTT
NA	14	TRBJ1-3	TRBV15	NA	CATSREDSGNTIYF	TGTGCCACCAGCAGAGAGGACAGTGGAAACACCATATATTTT
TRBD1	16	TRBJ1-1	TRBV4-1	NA	CASSQPNRGGGTEAFF	TGCGCCAGCAGCCAACCGAACAGGGGAGGAGGCACTGAAGCTTTCTTT
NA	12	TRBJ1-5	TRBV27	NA	CARPQGNQPQHF	TGTGCCAGACCCCAGGGGAATCAGCCCCAGCATTTT
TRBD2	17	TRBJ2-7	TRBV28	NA	CASSLSPVGSGRDEQYF	TGTGCCAGCAGTTTATCCCCCGTAGGTAGCGGGAGGGACGAGCAGTACTTC
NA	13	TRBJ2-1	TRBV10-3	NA	CAISGAADNEQFF	TGTGCCATCAGTGGAGCCGCGGACAATGAGCAGTTCTTC
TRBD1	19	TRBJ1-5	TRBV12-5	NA	CASGLVFTGGTYSNQPQHF	TGTGCTAGTGGTTTGGTCTTCACAGGGGGTACATATAGCAATCAGCCCCAGCATTTT
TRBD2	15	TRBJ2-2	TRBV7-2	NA	CASSLAAGTGGELFF	TGTGCCAGCAGCTTAGCAGCGGGGACCGGCGGGGAGCTGTTTTTT
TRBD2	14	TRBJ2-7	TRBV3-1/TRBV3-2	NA	CASSQNGGVNEQYF	TGTGCCAGCAGCCAAAACGGGGGGGTCAACGAGCAGTACTTC
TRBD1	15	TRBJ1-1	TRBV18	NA	CASSRTTGLNTEAFF	TGTGCCAGCTCACGCACGACAGGGCTGAACACTGAAGCTTTCTTT
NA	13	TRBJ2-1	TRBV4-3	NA	CASSPELANEQFF	TGCGCCAGCAGCCCAGAACTAGCTAATGAGCAGTTCTTC
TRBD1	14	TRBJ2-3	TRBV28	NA	CASRNRGQRYTQYF	TGTGCCAGCAGAAACAGGGGGCAAAGGTATACGCAGTATTTT
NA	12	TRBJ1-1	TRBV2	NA	CASGQQNTEAFF	TGTGCCAGCGGACAGCAGAACACTGAAGCTTTCTTT
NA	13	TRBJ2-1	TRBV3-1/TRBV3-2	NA	CASSQDLYNEQFF	TGTGCCAGCAGCCAAGACCTATACAATGAGCAGTTCTTC
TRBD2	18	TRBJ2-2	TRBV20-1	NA	CSASRWIGGLAGTGELFF	TGCAGTGCTAGTCGTTGGATTGGCGGGCTAGCGGGCACCGGGGAGCTGTTTTTT
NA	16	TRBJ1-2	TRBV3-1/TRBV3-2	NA	CASSQGGRTVNYGYTF	TGTGCCAGCAGCCAAGGCGGGAGGACCGTCAACTATGGCTACACCTTC
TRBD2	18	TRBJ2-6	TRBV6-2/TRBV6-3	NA	CASSIPGLGETGANVLTF	TGTGCCAGCAGTATACCGGGACTAGGTGAGACTGGGGCCAACGTCCTGACTTTC
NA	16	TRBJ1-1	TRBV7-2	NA	CASSGGGYGMNTEAFF	TGTGCCAGCAGCGGAGGTGGGTATGGGATGAACACTGAAGCTTTCTTT
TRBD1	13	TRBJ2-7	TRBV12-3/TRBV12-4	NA	CASSFDRDHEQYF	TGTGCCAGCAGTTTCGACAGGGACCACGAGCAGTACTTC
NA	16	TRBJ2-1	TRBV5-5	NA	CASSLGAPSSYNEQFF	TGTGCCAGCAGCTTGGGCGCTCCGAGCTCCTACAATGAGCAGTTCTTC
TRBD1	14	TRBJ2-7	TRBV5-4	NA	CASSTGQATYEQYF	TGTGCCAGCAGTACGGGACAGGCTACCTACGAGCAGTACTTC
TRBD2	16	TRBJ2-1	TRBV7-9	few	CASSLARTSGGNEQFF	TGTGCCAGCAGCTTAGCGCGGACTAGCGGGGGCAATGAGCAGTTCTTC
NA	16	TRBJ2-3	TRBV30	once	CAWSVGVGASTDTQYF	TGTGCCTGGAGTGTAGGGGTGGGGGCCAGCACAGATACGCAGTATTTT
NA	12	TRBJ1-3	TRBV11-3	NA	CASSLEGNTIYF	TGTGCCAGCAGCTTGGAGGGAAACACCATATATTTT
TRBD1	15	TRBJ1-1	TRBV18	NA	CASSPGQGRTTEAFF	TGTGCCAGCTCACCCGGACAGGGGAGAACAACTGAAGCTTTCTTT
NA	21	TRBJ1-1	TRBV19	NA	CASTTALGRTGLSCRGTEAFF	TGTGCCAGTACCACAGCCCTGGGGAGAACAGGGCTGAGCTGTCGTGGCACTGAAGCTTTCTTT
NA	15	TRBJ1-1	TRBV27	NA	CASSTKTRGGTEAFF	TGTGCCAGCAGTACAAAGACCCGGGGAGGGACTGAAGCTTTCTTT
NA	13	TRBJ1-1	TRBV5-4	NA	CASSLALGQEAFF	TGTGCCAGCAGCTTGGCCCTAGGACAGGAAGCTTTCTTT
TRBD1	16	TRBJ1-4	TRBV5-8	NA	CASSSGTGGSNEKLFF	TGTGCCAGCAGCTCCGGGACAGGCGGATCTAATGAAAAACTGTTTTTT
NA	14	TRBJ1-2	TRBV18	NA	CASSLGSPGYGYTF	TGTGCCAGCTCACTGGGGAGTCCGGGATATGGCTACACCTTC
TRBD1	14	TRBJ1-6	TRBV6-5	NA	CASSPGTGSSPLHF	TGTGCCAGCAGCCCCGGGACAGGGAGTTCACCCCTCCACTTT
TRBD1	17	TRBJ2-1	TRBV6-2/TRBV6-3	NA	CASSYSMTDRTYNEQFF	TGTGCCAGCAGTTACTCGATGACGGACAGGACCTATAATGAGCAGTTCTTC
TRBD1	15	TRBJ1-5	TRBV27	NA	CASSPRQGGNQPQHF	TGTGCCAGCAGTCCCCGGCAGGGGGGCAATCAGCCCCAGCATTTT
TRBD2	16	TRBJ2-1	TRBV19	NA	CASSAPWASGRNEQFF	TGTGCCAGTAGTGCCCCTTGGGCTAGCGGACGAAATGAGCAGTTCTTC
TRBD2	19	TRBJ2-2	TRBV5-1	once	CASSFRLAGASGGTGELFF	TGCGCCAGCAGCTTCCGACTAGCGGGAGCCTCCGGGGGCACCGGGGAGCTGTTTTTT
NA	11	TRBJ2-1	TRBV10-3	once	CAISLHNEQFF	TGTGCCATCAGTCTACACAATGAGCAGTTCTTC